The 30 T cell receptor beta chains presented below share a single source sample, sequenced in a study of blood T cell repertoires in COVID-19. The repertoire was sequenced with immunoSEQ multiplex PCR; TCRdb's copy has only in-frame clones and lacks some. The data show fewer than 200,000 clones, 80% to 90% seen once. Sequencing was done on a sample of PBMCs or T cells enriched from blood (not recorded which). These receptors were collected from a man aged 45-65 years who had recovered from COVID-19.

The CDR3 DNA reads TGTGCCAGCAGTTGGTGGGCGCGAAATTCACCCCTCCACTTT. Translation: CASSWWARNSPLHF. The chain carries TRBV6-2 or TRBV6-3 and TRBJ1-6; no reliable D call. Trimming removed 4 bases at V and 7 bases at J, with 11 bases between. CDR1 MNHEY and CDR2 SVGEGT come from the germline V gene. The CDR3 runs 14 residues.

The chain joins TRBV20-1 to TRBJ1-2; TRBD1 might be the D (5 bases). CDR3 length: 14 residues. V gave up 3 bases and J gave up 4 bases, with 15 bases separating them. Germline CDR1 DFQATT, CDR2 SNEGSKA (reference sequence). The CDR3 DNA reads as TGCAGTGCTAGTTCCCAGGACATCTTCTATGGCTACACCTTC. It yields the protein CSASSQDIFYGYTF.

The chain uses TRBV18 and TRBJ2-5, with D tentatively TRBD2 (7 bases). Trimming left V 6 bases short and J 4 bases short, with 18 bases between. CDR3 length equals 15 residues. CDR1 and CDR2 from the germline V gene are KGHSH and LQKENI. The CDR3 loop reads CASSDRRGARETQYF. The CDR3 DNA sequence: TGTGCCAGCTCCGACCGCCGGGGGGCGAGAGAGACCCAGTACTTC.

J is TRBJ1-3 and V is TRBV7-2; TRBD1 matches 11 bases. This CDR3 spans 16 amino acids. Germline-derived CDR1 and CDR2 are SGHTA and FQGNSA. J lost 3 bases, V lost 4 bases, and 5 bases had no gene match. The CDR3 sequence: CASSSWTGGGGNTIYF. CDR3 DNA sequence: TGTGCCAGCAGCTCTTGGACAGGGGGCGGTGGAAACACCATATATTTT.

This clone has a single count. CDR3 protein: CATSDSRRRTDTQYF. The CDR3 coding sequence is TGTGCCACCAGTGATTCCCGTCGGCGGACAGATACGCAGTATTTT. The V gene is TRBV24-1, the J gene TRBJ2-3; D is uncertain. V lost 2 bases and J 3 bases, leaving 11 bases between the germline ends. The CDR3 totals 15 residues. Germline lookup yields CDR1 KGHDR and CDR2 SFDVKD.

The CDR3 reads CASSLVLDSQETQYF. CDR3 sequence (DNA): TGTGCCAGCAGCTTAGTTCTTGACAGCCAAGAGACCCAGTACTTC. The chain uses TRBV7-6 and TRBJ2-5, with D maybe TRBD1 (5 bases). Germline-derived CDR1 and CDR2 are SGHVS and FNYEAQ. V dropped 1 base and J dropped 1 base, with 10 bases sitting between them. The CDR3 has 15 amino acids.

The chain links TRBV3-1 (or the pseudogene TRBV3-2) to TRBJ2-3, with a possible D match to TRBD2 (5 bases). This CDR3 region has 16 residues. CDR1 and CDR2 from the germline V gene are LGHDT and YNNKEL (reference sequence). The V end lost 0 bases, the J end lost 1 base, and 11 bases lay between the germline ends. The CDR3 region is CASSQESGSGTDTQYF. The CDR3 nucleotides read TGTGCCAGCAGCCAAGAGTCGGGTAGCGGCACAGATACGCAGTATTTT.

The V gene is TRBV6-5, the J gene TRBJ2-1; D possibly corresponds to TRBD2 (5 bases). Germline V gene sequence: CDR1 MNHEY, CDR2 SVGAGI. The V end was cut by 2 bases, the J end by 5 bases, with 13 bases between. The CDR3 extends over 15 amino acids. The CDR3 nucleotides read TGTGCCAGCAGTTACGGATGGTCCGGGAACAATGAGCAGTTCTTC. This encodes CASSYGWSGNNEQFF.

This clone appeared a few times. The chain has TRBV5-6 and TRBJ1-5, with 7 bases lining up with TRBD1. This CDR3 is built from 16 residues. Trimming cost V 4 bases and J 0 bases; bases outside gene matches: 7. Germline CDR1 reads SGHDT; CDR2 reads YYEEEE. The CDR3 is CASSQRQGDSNQPQHF. CDR3 nucleotides: TGTGCCAGCAGCCAACGACAGGGCGATAGCAATCAGCCCCAGCATTTT.

The J gene is TRBJ1-2, the V gene TRBV19; 12 bases are a match to TRBD1. The CDR3 is 15 residues long. Germline trimming cut 6 bases from V and 4 bases from J; bases unmatched to any gene: 6. The germline gives CDR1 LNHDA, CDR2 SQIVND (reference sequence). The CDR3 nucleotides are TGTGCCAGTAGCACCGGGACAGGGGGCCCCTATGGCTACACCTTC. Translation: CASSTGTGGPYGYTF.

This sequence joins TRBV21-1 and TRBJ1-2; the DNA was not used to check the table's D call, TRBD1. TRBV21-1 is an annotated pseudogene. The CDR3 is 15 amino acids. DNA of the CDR3: TGTGCCAGCAGCAAACGTGGCAGGGGGCGCGTGGGCTACACCTTC. Protein: CASSKRGRGRVGYTF.

V gene TRBV7-2 combines with J gene TRBJ1-5; D might be TRBD1 (5 bases). CDR1 and CDR2 from the germline V gene are SGHTA and FQGNSA. V was pared by 4 bases and J by 3 bases, with 10 bases between. The CDR3 consists of 14 residues. The CDR3 sequence: CASSSGHYNQPQHF. CDR3 coding DNA: TGTGCCAGCAGCTCCGGACATTACAATCAGCCCCAGCATTTT.

The chain has TRBV5-5 and TRBJ1-1; D may be TRBD1 (6 bases). Trimming took off 1 base at V and 0 bases at J, with 13 bases between the two ends. The V gene's germline CDR1 is SGHKS and CDR2 YYEKEE (reference sequence). CDR3 length: 16 amino acids. The CDR3 DNA sequence: TGTGCCAGCAGCTTGTCAGGGGCGCAGATGAACACTGAAGCTTTCTTT. It specifies CASSLSGAQMNTEAFF.

V is TRBV18 and J is TRBJ2-3; no firm D call. V dropped 3 bases and J dropped 1 base, with 11 bases sitting between them. Germline CDR1 KGHSH, CDR2 LQKENI. The CDR3 is made up of 15 amino acids. CDR3 in amino acids: CASSPIALGTDTQYF. Here the CDR3 DNA reads TGTGCCAGCTCACCTATAGCCCTAGGCACAGATACGCAGTATTTT. The full variable domain, its missing parts supplied by reference TRBV18 and TRBJ2-3, is NAGVMQNPRHLVRRRGQEARLRCSPMKGHSHVYWYRQLPEEGLKFMVYLQKENIIDESGMPKERFSAEFPKEGPSILRIQQVVRGDSAAYFCASSPIALGTDTQYFGPGTRLTVL.

Regarding this clone: This sample also contains other DNA sequences that code for the same CDR3. The CDR3 sequence: CASSAWGQGQYEQYF. CDR3 DNA sequence: TGTGCCAGCAGCGCATGGGGACAGGGGCAATACGAGCAGTACTTC. The rearrangement uses TRBV11-3 and TRBJ2-7; 10 bases are a match to TRBD1. Germline V CDR1 and CDR2: SGHNT, YENEEA. The CDR3 has 15 residues. Trimming at V came to 5 bases and at J to 4 bases, leaving 8 bases not matched to a gene.

V gene TRBV6-1 combines with J gene TRBJ1-5, with D maybe TRBD1 (5 bases). CDR3 size: 15 residues. Per germline, CDR1 MNHNS and CDR2 SASEGT. Trimming removed 0 bases at V and 4 bases at J, with 10 bases between. CDR3 residues: CASSEARTQNQPQHF. CDR3 DNA: TGTGCCAGCAGTGAAGCGAGGACACAGAATCAGCCCCAGCATTTT.

This chain connects TRBV19 to TRBJ1-1; D might be TRBD1 (6 bases). CDR3 length: 13 amino acids. Germline loops: CDR1 LNHDA, CDR2 SQIVND (reference sequence). The germline V and J ends were trimmed by 3 bases and 1 base, with 6 bases remaining between them. CDR3: CASSMTGNTEAFF. DNA of the CDR3: TGTGCCAGTAGTATGACAGGGAACACTGAAGCTTTCTTT.

This sequence joins TRBV15 and TRBJ2-5, with D unclear. V shed 1 base and J shed 3 bases, with 9 bases lying between them. Germline V gives CDR1 LNHNV, CDR2 YYDKDF (reference sequence). CDR3 length: 14 residues. CDR3 protein: CATSRARGEETQYF. DNA of the CDR3: TGTGCCACCAGCAGAGCCCGCGGAGAAGAGACCCAGTACTTC.

The rearrangement uses TRBV3-1 (or the pseudogene TRBV3-2) and TRBJ1-2; the match to TRBD1 covers 7 bases. This CDR3 has 13 amino acids. V shed 4 bases, J shed 4 bases, and the junction held 3 bases outside the gene matches. Germline CDR1 LGHDT, CDR2 YNNKEL (reference sequence). The CDR3 coding sequence is TGTGCCAGCAGCCGGGGACAGACCTATGGCTACACCTTC. Residues: CASSRGQTYGYTF.

The V gene is TRBV3-1 (or the pseudogene TRBV3-2), the J gene TRBJ2-5, with TRBD2 matching 15 bases. From germline, CDR1 is LGHDT and CDR2 YNNKEL (reference sequence). This CDR3 contains 16 residues. Unmatched junction bases numbered 5, after V lost 4 bases and J lost 5 bases. The DNA for the CDR3 is TGTGCCAGCAGCCTCGGGACTAGCGGGGGGACCGAGACCCAGTACTTC. It is translated as CASSLGTSGGTETQYF.

The J gene is TRBJ2-7, the V gene TRBV5-1; TRBD1 matches 9 bases. This CDR3 region has 15 residues. V shed 4 bases, J shed 4 bases, and the junction held 9 bases outside the gene matches. Germline V gene data show CDR1 as SGHRS and CDR2 as YFSETQ. DNA for the CDR3: TGCGCCAGCAGCCCCGACGGGACAGGGCCTTACGAGCAGTACTTC. Encoded protein: CASSPDGTGPYEQYF. Together with reference TRBV5-1 and TRBJ2-7, the CDR3 gives the full variable domain: KAGVTQTPRYLIKTRGQQVTLSCSPISGHRSVSWYQQTPGQGLQFLFEYFSETQRNKGNFPGRFSGRQFSNSRSEMNVSTLELGDSALYLCASSPDGTGPYEQYFGPGTRLTVT.

This chain joins TRBV5-5 and TRBJ1-2; 11 positions match TRBD1. Germline-derived CDR1 and CDR2 are SGHKS and YYEKEE (reference sequence). The CDR3 has 15 amino acids. With V trimmed by 4 bases and J by 4 bases, 6 bases remained unmatched. CDR3 loop: CASSTSGTGGYGYTF. CDR3 sequence (DNA): TGTGCCAGCAGCACATCCGGGACAGGGGGCTATGGCTACACCTTC. Supplemented by reference TRBV5-5 and TRBJ1-2, the full variable domain reads DAGVTQSPTHLIKTRGQQVTLRCSPISGHKSVSWYQQVLGQGPQFIFQYYEKEERGRGNFPDRFSARQFPNYSSELNVNALLLGDSALYLCASSTSGTGGYGYTFGSGTRLTVV.

The chain uses TRBV7-7 and TRBJ2-1; TRBD1 agrees at 10 bases. This CDR3 is built from 16 residues. The ends lost 3 bases at V and 2 bases at J; junction bases unmatched: 4. Germline values: CDR1 SSHAT, CDR2 FNYEAQ (reference sequence). The CDR3, as DNA: TGTGCCAGCAGCTTGGGGGGACAGGGGCCCTACAATGAGCAGTTCTTC. Protein sequence: CASSLGGQGPYNEQFF.

This CDR3 reads CASSFADRGPVQPQHF. CDR3 in DNA: TGTGCCAGCAGTTTCGCGGACAGGGGACCTGTGCAGCCCCAGCATTTT. This chain connects TRBV27 to TRBJ1-5; 9 bases map to TRBD1. V lost 3 bases, J lost 7 bases, and 10 bases stayed unmatched. The CDR3 consists of 16 residues. Germline values: CDR1 MNHEY, CDR2 SMNVEV (reference sequence).

CDR3 in DNA: TGTGCCAGCAGGAGAACAGGGGAAGTAGCTTTCTTT. It specifies CASRRTGEVAFF. The chain combines TRBV27 with TRBJ1-1; 7 bases are shared with TRBD1. The CDR3 is made up of 12 amino acids. The V segment lost 6 bases and the J segment 10 bases; nucleotides outside the gene matches: 8. The germline CDR1 and CDR2 sequences are MNHEY and SMNVEV (reference sequence).

The chain combines TRBV18 with TRBJ1-3, with unresolved D. Trimming stripped 0 bases from V and 4 bases from J, with 4 bases between. The CDR3 is made up of 13 amino acids. Looked up from germline, CDR1 is KGHSH and CDR2 is LQKENI. For the CDR3, the DNA is TGTGCCAGCTCACCACCCCAGGGAAACACCATATATTTT. Encoded protein: CASSPPQGNTIYF.

The rearrangement links TRBV5-4 to TRBJ1-2; no clear D gene. The length of the CDR3 is 14 residues. With 4 bases removed from V and 6 bases from J, the gap between germline ends came to 16 bases. CDR1 SGHNT and CDR2 YYREEE come from the germline V gene (reference sequence). The CDR3 protein is CASSGRREINGYTF. In DNA form, the CDR3 reads TGTGCCAGCAGCGGGCGGCGGGAAATAAATGGCTACACCTTC.

V usage is TRBV9 and J usage is TRBJ1-1, with TRBD1 matching 9 bases. Per the germline V gene, CDR1 is SGDLS and CDR2 is YYNGEE. The junction had 10 bases not matched to a gene; V was cut back by 3 bases and J by 7 bases. The length of the CDR3 is 15 residues. DNA for the CDR3: TGTGCCAGCAGCGCACCCGTCGGGACAGGGTTTGAAGCTTTCTTT. It yields the protein CASSAPVGTGFEAFF.

The chain combines TRBV9 with TRBJ2-1, with TRBD1 identical over 7 bases. The V segment lost 0 bases and the J segment 7 bases; nucleotides outside the gene matches: 7. Looked up from germline, CDR1 is SGDLS and CDR2 is YYNGEE. This CDR3 contains 15 residues. The CDR3 DNA sequence: TGTGCCAGCAGCGTAGAGGCAGGGGGTGGAAATGAGCAGTTCTTC. Its protein product is CASSVEAGGGNEQFF.

The chain combines TRBV20-1 with TRBJ2-1; TRBD2 matches 13 bases. With V trimmed by 3 bases and J by 7 bases, 9 bases remained unmatched. Per the germline V gene, CDR1 is DFQATT and CDR2 is SNEGSKA (reference sequence). The CDR3 loop spans 16 amino acids. The CDR3 DNA sequence: TGCAGTGCTAGTTCCACTAGCGGGGGGGCAAGGAATGAGCAGTTCTTC. Amino acids: CSASSTSGGARNEQFF.